This T cell receptor (beta chain) was sequenced for a study of blood T cells in healthy people across ages. A second about 7 to 11 cycle PCR used barcoded and J-beta primers. TCRdb reanalysed the 5' RACE reads using MiXCR and keeps one entry per CDR3 protein. This sample has almost 550,000 distinct CDR3 sequences, with more than 20% found just once. This CDR3 spans 14 amino acids. Deletions cut 2 bases from V and 4 bases from J, with 12 bases between. Germline lookup yields CDR1 SGHTA and CDR2 FQGNSA. This sample also appeared in a second study, on T cells of mothers and their children.

Sequenced: blood. The V gene is TRBV7-2, the J gene TRBJ2-7; possible D gene TRBD2, 5 bases. The sequence derives from a boy between 5 and 17 years old in good health. The chain's CDR3 is CASSLKSTGYEQYF. For the CDR3, the DNA is TGTGCCAGCAGCTTAAAATCGACGGGGTACGAGCAGTACTTC. The full variable domain, in which reference TRBV7-2 and TRBJ2-7 provide the parts outside the CDR3, is GAGVSQSPSNKVTEKGKDVELRCDPISGHTALYWYRQSLGQGLEFLIYFQGNSAPDKSGLPSDRFSAERTGGSVSTLTIQRTQQEDSAVYLCASSLKSTGYEQYFGPGTRLTVT.